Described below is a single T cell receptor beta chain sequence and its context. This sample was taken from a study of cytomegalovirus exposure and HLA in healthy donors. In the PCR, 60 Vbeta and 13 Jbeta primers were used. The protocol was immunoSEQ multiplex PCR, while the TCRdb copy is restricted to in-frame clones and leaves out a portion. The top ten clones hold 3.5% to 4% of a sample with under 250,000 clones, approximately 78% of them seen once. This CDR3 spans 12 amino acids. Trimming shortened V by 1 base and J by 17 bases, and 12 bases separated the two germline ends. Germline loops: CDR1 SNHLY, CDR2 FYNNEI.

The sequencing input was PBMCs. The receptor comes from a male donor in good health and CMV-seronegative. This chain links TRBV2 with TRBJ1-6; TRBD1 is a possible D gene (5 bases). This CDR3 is CASSEGGPAVHF. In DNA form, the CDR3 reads TGTGCCAGCAGTGAAGGGGGCCCGGCTGTCCACTTT.